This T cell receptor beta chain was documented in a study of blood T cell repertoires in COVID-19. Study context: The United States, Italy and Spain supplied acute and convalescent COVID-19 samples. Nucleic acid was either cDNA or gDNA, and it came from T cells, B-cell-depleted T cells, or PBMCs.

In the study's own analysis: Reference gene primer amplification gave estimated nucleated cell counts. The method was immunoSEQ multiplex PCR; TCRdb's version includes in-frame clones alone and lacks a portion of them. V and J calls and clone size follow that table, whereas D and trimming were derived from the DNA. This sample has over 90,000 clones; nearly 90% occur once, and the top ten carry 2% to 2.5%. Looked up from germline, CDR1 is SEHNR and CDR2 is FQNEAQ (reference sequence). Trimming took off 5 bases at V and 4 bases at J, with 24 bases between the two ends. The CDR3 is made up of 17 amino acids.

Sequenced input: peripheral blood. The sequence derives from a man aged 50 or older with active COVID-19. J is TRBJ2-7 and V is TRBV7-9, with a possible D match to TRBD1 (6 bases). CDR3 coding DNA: TGTGCCAGCAGCCCCAGCGCTGCCGGGACACGAACTTACGAGCAGTACTTC. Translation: CASSPSAAGTRTYEQYF.